The sequence of this T cell receptor beta chain was determined in a study of T cells in Graves' hyperthyroidism and ophthalmopathy. Study results and limitations: The majority of expanded thyroid clonotypes above 0.001 also appeared in blood.

This clonotype appeared a few times. The antigen remains unidentified. The germline gene is not matched at one end of the junction; a read error may be the cause. Amplified TCR beta CDR3 regions derived from RNA transcripts. The HTBI primer set served for first-round RT-PCR of the TCR CDR3. Each CDR3 protein is one row after TCRdb ran MiXCR on the multiplex PCR reads. The sample has more than 300,000 distinct CDR3 sequences, about 18% seen once; the top ten hold 35% to 45%. In the ophthalmopathy cohort, Clinical Activity Score was at least 3, NOSPECS grade at least 4, and duration under 3 months. Each diagnosis drew on symptoms, thyroxine, TRAb, thyroid ultrasound and orbital computed tomography findings. It was less than 13 ml of fresh peripheral blood that supplied the PBMCs. Per the germline V gene, CDR1 is DFQATT and CDR2 is SNEGSKA (reference sequence). This CDR3 contains 13 residues.

The clonotype originates from a man aged 18 to 30 with Graves' ophthalmopathy. The specimen sequenced was blood. The chain links TRBV20-1 to TRBJ1-6; TRBD1 matches at 7 bases. This chain's CDR3 is CSASTGDGSPPHF. The CDR3 bases are TGCAGTGCGTCAACAGGGGACGGCTCACCCCCCCACTTT.